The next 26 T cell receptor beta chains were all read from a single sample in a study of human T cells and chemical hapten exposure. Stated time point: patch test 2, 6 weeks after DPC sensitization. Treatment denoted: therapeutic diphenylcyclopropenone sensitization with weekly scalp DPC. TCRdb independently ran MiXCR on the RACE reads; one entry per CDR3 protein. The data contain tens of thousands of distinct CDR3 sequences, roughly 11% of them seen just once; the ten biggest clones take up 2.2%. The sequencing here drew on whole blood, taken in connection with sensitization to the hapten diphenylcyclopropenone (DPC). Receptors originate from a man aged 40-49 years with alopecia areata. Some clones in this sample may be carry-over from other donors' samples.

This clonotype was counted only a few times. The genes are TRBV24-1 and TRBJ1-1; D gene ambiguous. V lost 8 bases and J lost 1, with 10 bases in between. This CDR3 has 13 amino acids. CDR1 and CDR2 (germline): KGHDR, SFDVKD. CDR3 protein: CATIAAGNTEAFF. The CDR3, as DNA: TGTGCCACCATCGCCGCAGGGAACACTGAAGCTTTCTTT.

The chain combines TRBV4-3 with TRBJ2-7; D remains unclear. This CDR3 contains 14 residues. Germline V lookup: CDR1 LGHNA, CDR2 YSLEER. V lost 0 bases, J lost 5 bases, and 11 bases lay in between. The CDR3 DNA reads TGCGCCAGCAGCCAAGAGCACCCGAGTCACGAGCAGTACTTC. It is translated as CASSQEHPSHEQYF.

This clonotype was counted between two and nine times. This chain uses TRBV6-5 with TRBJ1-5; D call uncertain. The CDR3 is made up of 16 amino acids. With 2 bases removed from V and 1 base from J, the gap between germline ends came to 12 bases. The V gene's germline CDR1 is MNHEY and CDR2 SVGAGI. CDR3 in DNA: TGTGCCAGCAGTTACCGGGAGCCCAGGAGCAATCAGCCCCAGCATTTT. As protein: CASSYREPRSNQPQHF.

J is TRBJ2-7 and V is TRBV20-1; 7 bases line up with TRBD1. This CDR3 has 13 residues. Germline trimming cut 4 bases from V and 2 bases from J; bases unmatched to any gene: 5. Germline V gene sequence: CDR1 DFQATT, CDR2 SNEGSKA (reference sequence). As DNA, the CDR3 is TGCAGTGCTAATACGGGGACAGCCTACGAGCAGTACTTC. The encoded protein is CSANTGTAYEQYF.

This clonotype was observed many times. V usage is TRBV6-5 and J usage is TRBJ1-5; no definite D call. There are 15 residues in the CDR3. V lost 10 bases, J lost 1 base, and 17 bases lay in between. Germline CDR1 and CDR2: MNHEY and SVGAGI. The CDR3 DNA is TGTGCCACCAAAAACAGAGCTTGGAGCAATCAGCCCCAGCATTTT. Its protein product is CATKNRAWSNQPQHF.

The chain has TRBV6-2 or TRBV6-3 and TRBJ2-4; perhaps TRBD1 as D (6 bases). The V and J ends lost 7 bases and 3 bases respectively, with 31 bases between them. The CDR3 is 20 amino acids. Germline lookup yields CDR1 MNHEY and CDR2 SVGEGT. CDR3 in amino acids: CASTNEEIGTGKGNKNIQYF. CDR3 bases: TGTGCCAGCACTAACGAAGAGATCGGTACAGGGAAAGGGAACAAAAACATTCAGTACTTC.

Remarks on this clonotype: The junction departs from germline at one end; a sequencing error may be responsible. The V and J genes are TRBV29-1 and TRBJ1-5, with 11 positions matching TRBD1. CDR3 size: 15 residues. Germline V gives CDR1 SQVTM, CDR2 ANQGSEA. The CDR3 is CSVTPGQGGNQTQHF. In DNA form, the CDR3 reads TGCAGCGTTACCCCGGGACAGGGGGGGAATCAGACCCAGCATTTT.

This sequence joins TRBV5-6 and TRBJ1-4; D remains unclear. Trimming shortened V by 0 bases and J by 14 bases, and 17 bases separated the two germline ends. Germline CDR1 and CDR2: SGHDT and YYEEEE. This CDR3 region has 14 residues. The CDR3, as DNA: TGTGCCAGCAGCTTGGGTTCAACGGGTACCGGGCTGTTTTTT. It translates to CASSLGSTGTGLFF.

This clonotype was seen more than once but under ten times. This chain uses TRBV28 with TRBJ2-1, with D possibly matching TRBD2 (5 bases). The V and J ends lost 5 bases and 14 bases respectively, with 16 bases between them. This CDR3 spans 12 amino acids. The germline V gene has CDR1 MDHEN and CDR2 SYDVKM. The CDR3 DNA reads TGTGCCAGCAGTCCTGGCCATGTCGGGAAGTTCTTC. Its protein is CASSPGHVGKFF.

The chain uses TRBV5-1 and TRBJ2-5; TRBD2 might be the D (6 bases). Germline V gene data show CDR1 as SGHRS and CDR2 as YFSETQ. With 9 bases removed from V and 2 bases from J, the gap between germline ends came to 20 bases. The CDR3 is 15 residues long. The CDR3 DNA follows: TGCGCCACAAGGGACTCTGTGGGGGTACAAGAGACCCAGTACTTC. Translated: CATRDSVGVQETQYF. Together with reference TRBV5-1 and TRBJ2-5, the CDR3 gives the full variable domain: KAGVTQTPRYLIKTRGQQVTLSCSPISGHRSVSWYQQTPGQGLQFLFEYFSETQRNKGNFPGRFSGRQFSNSRSEMNVSTLELGDSALYLCATRDSVGVQETQYFGPGTRLLVL.

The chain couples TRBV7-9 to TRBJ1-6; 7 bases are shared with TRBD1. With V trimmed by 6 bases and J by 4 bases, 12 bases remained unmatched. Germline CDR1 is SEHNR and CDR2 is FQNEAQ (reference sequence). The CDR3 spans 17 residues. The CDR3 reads CASRSEGASMYNSPLHF. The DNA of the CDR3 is TGTGCCAGCAGATCGGAGGGGGCGTCAATGTATAATTCACCCCTCCACTTT.

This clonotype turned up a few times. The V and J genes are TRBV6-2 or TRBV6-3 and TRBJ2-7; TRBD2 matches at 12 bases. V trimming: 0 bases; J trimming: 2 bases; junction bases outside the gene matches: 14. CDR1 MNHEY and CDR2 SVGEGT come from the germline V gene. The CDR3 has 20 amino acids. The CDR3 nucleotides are TGTGCCAGCAGTTACTCATCTCTTCGGACTAGCGGGAATCACGCCTACGAGCAGTACGTC. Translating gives CASSYSSLRTSGNHAYEQYV.

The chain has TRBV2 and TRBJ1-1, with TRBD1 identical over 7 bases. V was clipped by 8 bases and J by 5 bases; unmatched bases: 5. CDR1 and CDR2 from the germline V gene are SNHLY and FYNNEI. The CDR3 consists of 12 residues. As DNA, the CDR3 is TGTGCCAGCCAACAGGGGATAACTGAAGCTTTCTTT. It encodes CASQQGITEAFF.

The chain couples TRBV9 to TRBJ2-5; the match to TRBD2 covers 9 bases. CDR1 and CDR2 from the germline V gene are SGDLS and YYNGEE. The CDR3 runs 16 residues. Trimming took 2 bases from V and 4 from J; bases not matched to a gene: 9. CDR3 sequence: CASSVSVAGVGETQYF. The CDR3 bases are TGTGCCAGCAGCGTCTCCGTAGCGGGAGTCGGAGAGACCCAGTACTTC.

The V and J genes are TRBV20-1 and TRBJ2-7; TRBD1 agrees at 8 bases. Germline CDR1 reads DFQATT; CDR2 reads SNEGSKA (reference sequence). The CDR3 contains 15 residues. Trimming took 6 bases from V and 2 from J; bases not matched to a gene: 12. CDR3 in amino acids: CSAIRSGTGPYEQYF. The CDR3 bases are TGCAGTGCCATAAGAAGTGGGACAGGACCCTACGAGCAGTACTTC.

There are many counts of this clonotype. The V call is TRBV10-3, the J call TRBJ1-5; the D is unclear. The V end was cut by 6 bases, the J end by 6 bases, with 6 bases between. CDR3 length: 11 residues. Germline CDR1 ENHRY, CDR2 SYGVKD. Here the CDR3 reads CAISRSQPQHF. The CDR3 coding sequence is TGTGCCATCAGCCGAAGTCAGCCCCAGCATTTT.

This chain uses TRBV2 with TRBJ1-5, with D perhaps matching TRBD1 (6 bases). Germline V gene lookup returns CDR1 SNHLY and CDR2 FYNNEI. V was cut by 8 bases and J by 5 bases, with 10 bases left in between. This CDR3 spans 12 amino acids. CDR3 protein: CASRTVDQPQHF. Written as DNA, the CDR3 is TGTGCCAGCCGGACAGTTGATCAGCCCCAGCATTTT.

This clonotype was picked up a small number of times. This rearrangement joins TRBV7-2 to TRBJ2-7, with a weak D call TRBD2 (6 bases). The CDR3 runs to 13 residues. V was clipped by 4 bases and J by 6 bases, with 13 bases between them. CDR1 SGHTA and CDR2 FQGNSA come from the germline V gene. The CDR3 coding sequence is TGTGCCAGCAGCTGGGACTTACCAGGCGAGCAGTACTTC. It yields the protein CASSWDLPGEQYF.

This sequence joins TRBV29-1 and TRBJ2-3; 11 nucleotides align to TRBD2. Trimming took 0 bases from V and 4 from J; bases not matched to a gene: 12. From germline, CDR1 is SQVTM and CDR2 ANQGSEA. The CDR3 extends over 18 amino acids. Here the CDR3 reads CSVEDPQLAGVFADTQYF. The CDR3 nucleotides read TGCAGCGTTGAAGACCCCCAACTAGCGGGAGTTTTCGCAGATACGCAGTATTTT.

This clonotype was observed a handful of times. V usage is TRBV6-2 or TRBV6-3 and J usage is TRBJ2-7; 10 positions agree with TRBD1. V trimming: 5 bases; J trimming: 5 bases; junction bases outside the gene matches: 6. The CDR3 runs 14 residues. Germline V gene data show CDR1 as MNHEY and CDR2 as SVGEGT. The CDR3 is CASSDGTGANEQYV. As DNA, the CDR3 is TGTGCCAGCAGTGACGGGACAGGGGCGAACGAGCAGTACGTC.

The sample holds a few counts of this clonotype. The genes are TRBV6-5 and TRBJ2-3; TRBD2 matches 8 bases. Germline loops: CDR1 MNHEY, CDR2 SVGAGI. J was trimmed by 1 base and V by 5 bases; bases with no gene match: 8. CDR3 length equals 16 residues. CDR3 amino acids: CASSQAGRARTDTQYF. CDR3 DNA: TGTGCCAGCAGTCAGGCCGGGAGGGCCCGCACAGATACGCAGTATTTT.

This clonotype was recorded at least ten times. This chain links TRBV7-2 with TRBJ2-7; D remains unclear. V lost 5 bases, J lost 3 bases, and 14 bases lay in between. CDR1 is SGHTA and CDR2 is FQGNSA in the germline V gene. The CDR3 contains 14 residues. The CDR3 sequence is CASSPNNLGYEQYF. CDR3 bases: TGTGCCAGCAGCCCAAATAACCTAGGCTACGAGCAGTACTTC.

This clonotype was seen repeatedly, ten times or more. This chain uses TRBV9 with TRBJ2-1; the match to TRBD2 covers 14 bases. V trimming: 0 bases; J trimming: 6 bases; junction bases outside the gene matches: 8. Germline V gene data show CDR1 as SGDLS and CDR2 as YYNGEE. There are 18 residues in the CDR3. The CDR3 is CASSVVPTSGREANEQFF. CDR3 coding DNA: TGTGCCAGCAGCGTAGTCCCGACTAGCGGGAGGGAAGCCAATGAGCAGTTCTTC.

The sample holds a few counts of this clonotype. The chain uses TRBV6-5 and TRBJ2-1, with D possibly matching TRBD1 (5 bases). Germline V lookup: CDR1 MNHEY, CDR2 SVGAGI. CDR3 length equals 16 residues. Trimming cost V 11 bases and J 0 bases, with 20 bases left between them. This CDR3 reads CAVGRIDLSSYNEQFF. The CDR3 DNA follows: TGTGCCGTGGGGCGGATTGATTTGAGCTCCTACAATGAGCAGTTCTTC.

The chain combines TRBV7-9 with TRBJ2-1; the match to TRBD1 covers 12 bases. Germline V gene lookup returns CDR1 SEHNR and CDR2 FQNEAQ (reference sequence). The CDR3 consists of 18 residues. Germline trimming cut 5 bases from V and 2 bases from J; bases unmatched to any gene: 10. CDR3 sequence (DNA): TGTGCCAGCAGCCGGGGACAGGGGGCAGTCCCCCCCTACAATGAGCAGTTCTTC. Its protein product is CASSRGQGAVPPYNEQFF.

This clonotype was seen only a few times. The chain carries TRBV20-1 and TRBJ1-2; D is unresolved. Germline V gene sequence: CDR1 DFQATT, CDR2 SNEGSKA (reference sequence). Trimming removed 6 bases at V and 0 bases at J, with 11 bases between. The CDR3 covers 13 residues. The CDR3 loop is CSAPSPSNYGYTF. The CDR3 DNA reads TGCAGTGCCCCATCACCTTCTAACTATGGCTACACCTTC.